The source of this T cell receptor beta chain is a study of cytomegalovirus exposure and HLA in healthy donors. Looking at the study overall: The 120 or so validation repertoires were reported in a later analysis to have been generated on the same platform as the roughly 670 first-cohort repertoires.

Profiling relied on immunoSEQ multiplex PCR, and the TCRdb table lists in-frame clones only, not all of them. The sample shows approximately 200,000 clones, 88% of them seen only once. General study findings and limits: Reportedly, cytomegalovirus status was diagnosed with high sensitivity and specificity.

As to this clone: Its antigen is currently unknown.

The sequenced sample was PBMCs. The source of this sequence is a woman younger than 35 in good health and CMV-seronegative.

The CDR3 spells CASSEARGDYYNEQFF. The CDR3 DNA is TGTGCCAGCAGTGAAGCAAGGGGGGACTACTACAATGAGCAGTTCTTC. This chain joins TRBV6-1 and TRBJ2-1; D possibly corresponds to TRBD2 (7 bases). The CDR3 is 16 residues long. Trimming removed 0 bases at V and 3 bases at J, with 12 bases between. From germline, CDR1 is MNHNS and CDR2 SASEGT.